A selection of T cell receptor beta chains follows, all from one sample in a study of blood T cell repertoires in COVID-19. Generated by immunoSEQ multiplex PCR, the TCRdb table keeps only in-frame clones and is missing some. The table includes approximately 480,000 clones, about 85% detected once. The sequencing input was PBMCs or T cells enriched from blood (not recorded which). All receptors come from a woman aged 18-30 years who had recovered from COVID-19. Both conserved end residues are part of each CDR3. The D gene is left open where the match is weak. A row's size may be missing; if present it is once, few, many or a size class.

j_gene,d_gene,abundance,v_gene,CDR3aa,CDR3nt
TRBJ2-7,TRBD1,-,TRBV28,CASSPGTGRSYEQYF,TGTGCCAGCAGTCCAGGGACAGGGAGGTCCTACGAGCAGTACTTC
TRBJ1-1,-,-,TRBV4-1,CASSPSPGWNTEAFF,TGCGCCAGCAGCCCCTCTCCGGGATGGAACACTGAAGCTTTCTTT
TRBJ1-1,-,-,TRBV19,CASSMGRYTNTEAFF,TGTGCCAGTAGTATGGGCAGATACACCAACACTGAAGCTTTCTTT
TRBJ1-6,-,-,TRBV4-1,CASSSKGGELNSPLHF,TGCGCCAGCAGCTCTAAGGGAGGAGAACTAAATTCGCCCCTCCACTTT
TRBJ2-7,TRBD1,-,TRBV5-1,CASSPGQGGYEQYF,TGCGCCAGCAGCCCGGGACAGGGAGGCTACGAGCAGTACTTC
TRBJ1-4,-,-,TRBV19,CASSFGVTTNEKLFF,TGTGCCAGTAGTTTCGGAGTTACAACTAATGAAAAACTGTTTTTT
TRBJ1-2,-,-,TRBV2,CASSEEVSGYGYTF,TGTGCCAGCAGTGAAGAGGTCTCGGGGTATGGCTACACCTTC
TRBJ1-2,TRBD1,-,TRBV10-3,CAISESRTGTNYGYTF,TGTGCCATCAGTGAGTCTCGGACAGGGACGAACTATGGCTACACCTTC
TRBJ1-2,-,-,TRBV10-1,CARVNRPTFKYRDGGYTF,TGCGCCAGGGTTAATCGTCCAACTTTTAAATACAGGGACGGAGGCTACACCTTC
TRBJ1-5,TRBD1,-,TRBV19,CASLGQINQPQHF,TGTGCCAGTTTGGGACAGATCAATCAGCCCCAGCATTTT
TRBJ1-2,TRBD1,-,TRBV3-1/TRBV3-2,CASSVWGTGSHYGYTF,TGTGCCAGCAGCGTCTGGGGGACAGGGTCCCACTATGGCTACACCTTC
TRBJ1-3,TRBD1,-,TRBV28,CASSPIDRVSGNTIYF,TGTGCCAGCAGCCCGATCGACAGGGTCTCTGGAAACACCATATATTTT
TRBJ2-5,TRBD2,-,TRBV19,CASSINPAGGQETQYF,TGTGCCAGTAGTATAAACCCAGCGGGGGGGCAAGAGACCCAGTACTTC
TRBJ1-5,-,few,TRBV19,CACAVEQGRSQPQHF,TGTGCCTGTGCGGTCGAACAGGGCCGGAGTCAGCCCCAGCATTTT
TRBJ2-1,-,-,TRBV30,CAWSDTRGSYNEQFF,TGTGCCTGGAGTGATACCAGGGGATCCTACAATGAGCAGTTCTTC
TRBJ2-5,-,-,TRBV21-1,CASRKRAGGPGLQETQYF,TGTGCCAGCAGAAAGAGGGCGGGGGGCCCGGGACTACAAGAGACCCAGTACTTC
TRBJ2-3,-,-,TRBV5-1,CASSLGGGVADTQYF,TGCGCCAGCAGCTTGGGAGGGGGGGTCGCAGATACGCAGTATTTT
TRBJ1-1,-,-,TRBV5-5,CASSSRAEAFF,TGTGCCAGCAGCTCGCGTGCTGAAGCTTTCTTT
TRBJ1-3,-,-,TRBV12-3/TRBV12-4,CASSLKRGNTIYF,TGTGCCAGCAGTTTAAAACGGGGAAACACCATATATTTT
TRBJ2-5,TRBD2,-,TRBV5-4,CASSFAGVVGETQYF,TGTGCCAGCAGCTTCGCGGGGGTGGTAGGAGAGACCCAGTACTTC
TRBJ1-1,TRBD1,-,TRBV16,CASSPQRQGVGTEAFF,TGTGCCAGCAGCCCTCAAAGACAGGGGGTTGGGACTGAAGCTTTCTTT
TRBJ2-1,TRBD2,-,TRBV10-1,CASSESGGDYNEQFF,TGCGCCAGCAGTGAAAGCGGGGGGGACTACAATGAGCAGTTCTTC
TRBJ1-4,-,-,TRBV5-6,CASSFRREKLFF,TGTGCCAGCAGCTTCCGCCGGGAAAAACTGTTTTTT
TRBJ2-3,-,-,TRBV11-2,CASSSFTDTQYF,TGTGCCAGCAGCTCTTTCACAGATACGCAGTATTTT
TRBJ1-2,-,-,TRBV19,CASSLGGPNYGYTF,TGTGCCAGTAGCTTGGGAGGTCCCAACTATGGCTACACCTTC
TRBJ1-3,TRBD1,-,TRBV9,CASSGQGTDSGNTIYF,TGTGCCAGCAGCGGACAGGGGACAGACTCTGGAAACACCATATATTTT
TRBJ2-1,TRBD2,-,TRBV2,CASSERRGGGSYNEQFF,TGTGCCAGCAGTGAACGGCGCGGGGGAGGATCCTACAATGAGCAGTTCTTC
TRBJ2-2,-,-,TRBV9,CASATPNTGELFF,TGTGCCAGCGCGACACCTAACACCGGGGAGCTGTTTTTT
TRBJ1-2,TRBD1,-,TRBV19,CATRGDRDDRGYTF,TGTGCCACCCGGGGGGACAGGGATGACCGAGGCTACACCTTC
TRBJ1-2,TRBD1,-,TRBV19,CASSPSRTGEREGYTF,TGTGCCAGTAGTCCATCCCGGACAGGGGAAAGAGAAGGCTACACCTTC
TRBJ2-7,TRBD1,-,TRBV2,CASSSGQSNEQYF,TGTGCCAGCAGTTCGGGACAGAGTAACGAGCAGTACTTC
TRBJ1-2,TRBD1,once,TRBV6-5,CASSPGGRWYGYTF,TGTGCCAGCAGTCCAGGGGGCAGGTGGTATGGCTACACCTTC
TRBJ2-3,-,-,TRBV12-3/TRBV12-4,CASTFGGGTSNF,-
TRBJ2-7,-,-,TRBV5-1,CASSPRPLDRTLSPNEQYF,TGCGCCAGCAGCCCGAGGCCCCTTGACAGAACTCTTTCTCCTAACGAGCAGTACTTC
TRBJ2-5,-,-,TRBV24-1,CATSDLRGGTQYF,TGTGCCACCAGTGATCTCAGGGGTGGGACCCAGTACTTC
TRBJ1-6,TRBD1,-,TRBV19,CASSPTHDRGKSPLHF,TGTGCCAGTAGTCCAACCCACGACAGGGGAAAGTCACCCCTCCACTTT
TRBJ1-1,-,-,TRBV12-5,CASGLVPDGRGVGGTEAFF,TGTGCTAGTGGTTTGGTACCCGACGGGAGGGGAGTGGGAGGGACTGAAGCTTTCTTT
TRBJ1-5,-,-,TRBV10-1,CASSPERDQPQHF,TGCGCCAGCAGCCCTGAGAGGGATCAGCCCCAGCATTTT
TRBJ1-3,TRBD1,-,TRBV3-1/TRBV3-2,CASSRWDSSGNTIYF,TGTGCCAGCAGCCGATGGGACAGTTCTGGAAACACCATATATTTT
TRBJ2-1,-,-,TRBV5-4,CASSSRGRYNEQFF,TGTGCCAGCAGTTCCCGAGGCCGATACAATGAGCAGTTCTTC
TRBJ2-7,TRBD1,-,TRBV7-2,CASSFDRQGSYEQYF,TGTGCCAGCAGCTTTGATCGACAGGGCTCCTACGAGCAGTACTTC
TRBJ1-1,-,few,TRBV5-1,CASSPLTHTGTEAFF,TGCGCCAGCAGCCCATTGACCCACACGGGCACTGAAGCTTTCTTT
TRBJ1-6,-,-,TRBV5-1,CASTPGSYNSPLHF,TGCGCCAGCACTCCAGGCTCCTATAATTCACCCCTCCACTTT
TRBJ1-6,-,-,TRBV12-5,CASGSGGNNSPLHF,TGTGCTAGTGGTAGCGGGGGGAATAATTCACCCCTCCACTTT
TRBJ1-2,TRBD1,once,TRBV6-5,CASSYLTGENGYTF,TGTGCCAGCAGTTATCTAACAGGGGAGAATGGCTACACCTTC
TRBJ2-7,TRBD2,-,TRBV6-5,CASSRSSGGEQYF,TGTGCCAGCAGTCGCTCTAGCGGGGGGGAGCAGTACTTC
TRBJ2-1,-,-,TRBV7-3,CASSFHPRVNEQFF,TGTGCCAGCAGCTTCCACCCCAGGGTCAATGAGCAGTTCTTC
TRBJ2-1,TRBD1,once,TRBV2,CASGFLGQGLNEQFF,TGTGCCAGCGGATTCCTAGGACAGGGGTTAAATGAGCAGTTCTTC
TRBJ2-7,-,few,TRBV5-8,CASSLKGFGGQRTGEQYF,TGTGCCAGCAGCTTAAAAGGTTTCGGCGGTCAGAGGACGGGGGAGCAGTACTTC
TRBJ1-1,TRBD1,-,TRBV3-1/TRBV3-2,CASSPDRVNTEAFF,TGTGCCAGCAGCCCCGACAGGGTGAACACTGAAGCTTTCTTT
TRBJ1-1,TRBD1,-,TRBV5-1,CASSSVPGQGMNTEAFF,TGCGCCAGCAGCTCCGTCCCGGGACAGGGGATGAACACTGAAGCTTTCTTT
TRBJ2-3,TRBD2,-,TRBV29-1,CSGGRGERTDTQYF,TGCAGCGGAGGACGGGGGGAGCGCACAGATACGCAGTATTTT
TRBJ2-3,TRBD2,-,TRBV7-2,CASRDSSGGADTQYF,TGTGCCAGCAGGGACTCTAGCGGGGGGGCAGATACGCAGTATTTT
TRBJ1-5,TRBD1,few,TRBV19,CASSREDRSRQPQHF,TGTGCCAGTAGTAGGGAGGACAGGTCGCGGCAGCCCCAGCATTTT
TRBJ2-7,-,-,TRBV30,CAWTHSYEQYF,TGTGCCTGGACCCACTCCTACGAGCAGTACTTC